This passage covers 29 T cell receptor beta chains from one sample sequenced in a study of blood T cell repertoires in COVID-19. The assay was immunoSEQ multiplex PCR, and TCRdb's table has in-frame clones only and misses some. The table records 35,000 to 50,000 clones, about 79% of them present only once. Sequencing used peripheral blood. The receptors derive from a human donor with acute or convalescent COVID-19. The donor label of this sample is uncertain.

This chain links TRBV7-3 with TRBJ2-5, with 8 bases matching TRBD1. This CDR3 spans 15 amino acids. CDR1 and CDR2 (germline): SGHTA, FQGTGA. V trimming: 4 bases; J trimming: 4 bases; junction bases outside the gene matches: 8. CDR3: CASSSNADRAETQYF. The CDR3 coding sequence is TGTGCCAGCAGCTCAAACGCGGACAGGGCAGAGACCCAGTACTTC.

This clone was seen only a few times. J is TRBJ2-5 and V is TRBV5-1, with a tentative D call TRBD1 (7 bases). From germline, CDR1 is SGHRS and CDR2 YFSETQ. Trimming pared 4 bases from V and 1 base from J, leaving 23 bases between. The CDR3 extends over 18 amino acids. Here the CDR3 reads CASSPDHRGLMPQETQYF. In nucleotides, the CDR3 is TGCGCCAGCAGCCCGGATCACAGGGGACTGATGCCCCAAGAGACCCAGTACTTC.

This clone was found once. The chain links TRBV5-8 to TRBJ1-4, with 8 bases lining up with TRBD1. Germline V gene lookup returns CDR1 SGHTS and CDR2 YDEGEE. Losses at the gene ends were 1 base for V and 7 bases for J; bases not matched to a gene: 6. The CDR3 loop spans 15 amino acids. Written as DNA, the CDR3 is TGTGCCAGCAGCTTGTTTCCGGACAGGGCTGAAAAACTGTTTTTT. It is translated as CASSLFPDRAEKLFF.

This clone came up a few times. The gene calls are TRBV6-1 and TRBJ2-5; maybe TRBD2 (5 bases). Germline V gene data show CDR1 as MNHNS and CDR2 as SASEGT. This CDR3 is 16 amino acids long. V was clipped by 1 base and J by 0 bases, with 12 bases between them. In nucleotides, the CDR3 is TGTGCCAGCAGTGAAGACCCGGGAATGTACCAAGAGACCCAGTACTTC. It is translated as CASSEDPGMYQETQYF.

The chain uses TRBV9 and TRBJ1-3, with TRBD1 identical over 7 bases. The V segment lost 4 bases and the J segment 11 bases; nucleotides outside the gene matches: 12. This CDR3 has 14 residues. Per germline, CDR1 SGDLS and CDR2 YYNGEE. CDR3 amino acids: CASSPSTYRGAIYF. DNA for the CDR3: TGTGCCAGCAGCCCCAGTACTTACAGGGGTGCCATATATTTT.

The chain recombines TRBV19 with TRBJ1-2; D might be TRBD1 (5 bases). The CDR3 is 15 residues long. Per the germline V gene, CDR1 is LNHDA and CDR2 is SQIVND (reference sequence). V lost 6 bases and J 4 bases, leaving 18 bases between the germline ends. In nucleotides, the CDR3 is TGTGCCAGTAGCAACCGGCCAGGGTTGGGCTATGGCTACACCTTC. It encodes CASSNRPGLGYGYTF.

This sequence joins TRBV5-1 and TRBJ2-1; 8 bases line up with TRBD1. J was trimmed by 7 bases and V by 3 bases; bases with no gene match: 3. This CDR3 region has 13 residues. Germline V gives CDR1 SGHRS, CDR2 YFSETQ. CDR3 sequence (DNA): TGCGCCAGCAGCTCCAGGGGGCGGAATGAGCAGTTCTTC. The encoded protein is CASSSRGRNEQFF.

The chain couples TRBV20-1 to TRBJ2-3, with a possible D match to TRBD1 (5 bases). The CDR3 contains 11 residues. CDR1 is DFQATT, CDR2 SNEGSKA, per germline (reference sequence). With 6 bases removed from V and 7 bases from J, the gap between germline ends came to 11 bases. In nucleotides, the CDR3 is TGCAGTGCGATATGGGGCAATACGCAGTATTTT. Translated: CSAIWGNTQYF.

The chain joins TRBV28 to TRBJ2-5, with TRBD2 identical over 14 bases. Germline trimming cut 4 bases from V and 5 bases from J; bases unmatched to any gene: 3. Germline assignment: CDR1 MDHEN and CDR2 SYDVKM. CDR3 size: 15 residues. The CDR3, as DNA: TGTGCCAGCAGTTGGACTAGCGGGAGGTCGGAGACCCAGTACTTC. Translating it yields CASSWTSGRSETQYF.

The V gene is TRBV6-2 or TRBV6-3, the J gene TRBJ2-3; D is possibly TRBD1 (5 bases). The V and J ends lost 2 bases and 2 bases respectively, with 14 bases between them. The CDR3 loop spans 16 amino acids. Germline CDR1 is MNHEY and CDR2 is SVGEGT. The CDR3 region has the DNA TGTGCCAGCAGTTACGGAGTCAGGGATCACACAGATACGCAGTATTTT. This sequence encodes CASSYGVRDHTDTQYF.

V usage is TRBV2 and J usage is TRBJ1-4; TRBD1 aligns across 8 bases. Germline CDR1 SNHLY, CDR2 FYNNEI. V lost 6 bases to trimming and J lost 8 bases; unmatched junction nucleotides: 5. This CDR3 has 13 amino acids. CDR3 bases: TGTGCCAGCAGGGGACAGGTTAGGGAAAAACTGTTTTTT. This gives the protein CASRGQVREKLFF.

On this clone itself: A much larger clone differs by one base, so this may be a read error. The V call is TRBV2, the J call TRBJ1-4, with 7 bases lining up with TRBD1. The CDR3 is 14 residues long. V was clipped by 5 bases and J by 9 bases; unmatched bases: 9. Germline V gene data show CDR1 as SNHLY and CDR2 as FYNNEI. CDR3 in DNA: TGTGCCAGCAGTCCTGACAGGGTTTTTAAAAAACTGTTTTTT. Its translation is CASSPDRVFKKLFF.

This sequence joins TRBV5-1 and TRBJ2-7; 7 nucleotides agree with TRBD1. There are 13 residues in the CDR3. Trimming cost V 1 base and J 10 bases; bases outside gene matches: 8. Per the germline V gene, CDR1 is SGHRS and CDR2 is YFSETQ. The CDR3 reads CASSLNPGQEQYF. The DNA for the CDR3 is TGCGCCAGCAGCTTGAACCCCGGACAGGAACAGTACTTC. The whole variable domain, remainder taken from reference TRBV5-1 and TRBJ2-7, is KAGVTQTPRYLIKTRGQQVTLSCSPISGHRSVSWYQQTPGQGLQFLFEYFSETQRNKGNFPGRFSGRQFSNSRSEMNVSTLELGDSALYLCASSLNPGQEQYFGPGTRLTVT.

The gene calls are TRBV27 and TRBJ1-2; TRBD1 aligns across 9 bases. Per germline, CDR1 MNHEY and CDR2 SMNVEV (reference sequence). This CDR3 comprises 14 residues. V dropped 10 bases and J dropped 7; count of bases not matched to a gene: 13. The DNA of the CDR3 is TGTGCCACCTTCTTTCCGGGACAGGGCATTGGCTACACCTTC. Protein sequence: CATFFPGQGIGYTF.

The chain combines TRBV4-2 with TRBJ2-7, with D hard to call. The CDR3 totals 13 residues. Germline-derived CDR1 and CDR2 are LGHNA and YNFKEQ. V was pared by 0 bases and J by 6 bases, with 9 bases between. Written as DNA, the CDR3 is TGTGCCAGCAGCCAAGATCCAAGCCGCGAGCAGTACTTC. It codes for CASSQDPSREQYF.

This clone was counted between two and nine times. The chain joins TRBV7-9 to TRBJ2-1, with 7 bases aligning to TRBD1. CDR3 length equals 12 residues. Trimming removed 5 bases from V and 6 bases from J; junction bases left unmatched: 1. Germline V gene lookup returns CDR1 SEHNR and CDR2 FQNEAQ (reference sequence). The CDR3 nucleotides are TGTGCCAGCAGCCCAGGGGGCAATGAGCAGTTCTTC. This translates into CASSPGGNEQFF.

V usage is TRBV11-2 and J usage is TRBJ2-2; D is possibly TRBD1 (5 bases). CDR3 size: 15 residues. Germline values: CDR1 SGHAT, CDR2 FQNNGV. V was trimmed by 4 bases and J by 0 bases, leaving 9 bases between them. The CDR3 DNA is TGTGCCAGCAGCTCTTTAGGGGCGAACACCGGGGAGCTGTTTTTT. It yields the protein CASSSLGANTGELFF.

This rearrangement joins TRBV27 to TRBJ1-1, with 7 bases aligning to TRBD1. Losses at the gene ends were 5 bases for V and 4 bases for J; bases not matched to a gene: 4. CDR3 size: 13 residues. Germline V gives CDR1 MNHEY, CDR2 SMNVEV (reference sequence). CDR3 sequence (DNA): TGTGCCAGCAGTCCGACAGGGAGCACTGAAGCTTTCTTT. Residues: CASSPTGSTEAFF.

V gene TRBV28 combines with J gene TRBJ1-2, with a possible D match to TRBD1 (6 bases). Trimming left V 0 bases short and J 4 bases short, with 9 bases between. The V gene's germline CDR1 is MDHEN and CDR2 SYDVKM. This CDR3 is built from 14 residues. The CDR3 is CASSLWGTFYGYTF. As DNA, the CDR3 is TGTGCCAGCAGTTTATGGGGGACATTCTATGGCTACACCTTC.

V and J are TRBV28 and TRBJ2-1, with D perhaps TRBD2 (6 bases). Per the germline V gene, CDR1 is MDHEN and CDR2 is SYDVKM. The CDR3 sequence is 12 residues long. The ends were cut back, 2 bases at V and 15 bases at J, with 14 bases in the middle. The CDR3 region is CASSLETGGGFF. The CDR3 DNA follows: TGTGCCAGCAGTTTAGAAACCGGGGGAGGGTTCTTC. The complete variable domain, with remaining parts taken from reference TRBV28 and TRBJ2-1, reads DVKVTQSSRYLVKRTGEKVFLECVQDMDHENMFWYRQDPGLGLRLIYFSYDVKMKEKGDIPEGYSVSREKKERFSLILESASTNQTSMYLCASSLETGGGFFGPGTRLTVL.

This chain connects TRBV3-1 (or the pseudogene TRBV3-2) to TRBJ2-2; a possible D gene is TRBD1 (7 bases). Trimming pared 2 bases from V and 4 bases from J, leaving 17 bases between. Germline V gene sequence: CDR1 LGHDT, CDR2 YNNKEL (reference sequence). This CDR3 is built from 17 residues. The CDR3 DNA is TGTGCCAGCAGCCAATCACAGGGGAGGAGGGCCACCGGGGAGCTGTTTTTT. Encoded protein: CASSQSQGRRATGELFF.

V gene TRBV15 combines with J gene TRBJ1-1, with 9 bases that match TRBD1. The germline V gene encodes CDR1 LNHNV and CDR2 YYDKDF (reference sequence). The CDR3 consists of 14 residues. Losses at the gene ends were 0 bases for V and 9 bases for J; bases not matched to a gene: 5. CDR3 nucleotides: TGTGCCACCAGCAGAGACCCGGACAGGGGAAAAGCTTTCTTT. Its translation: CATSRDPDRGKAFF.

This clone was observed a single time. The chain combines TRBV7-8 with TRBJ1-5; TRBD1 might be the D (5 bases). The CDR3 length is 16 residues. Germline assignment: CDR1 SGHVS and CDR2 FQNEAQ. V was cut by 5 bases and J by 1 base, with 15 bases left in between. CDR3 nucleotide sequence: TGTGCCAGCAGCCCCAACAGGACGCGGAGCAATCAGCCCCAGCATTTT. It yields the protein CASSPNRTRSNQPQHF.

This rearrangement joins TRBV6-5 to TRBJ1-2; 9 bases map to TRBD1. This CDR3 region has 13 residues. Germline V gives CDR1 MNHEY, CDR2 SVGAGI. V lost 5 bases and J lost 4; bases outside the gene matches: 2. The CDR3 reads CASSRDRAYGYTF. Written as DNA, the CDR3 is TGTGCCAGCAGTCGGGACAGGGCCTATGGCTACACCTTC.

The genes are TRBV7-3 and TRBJ2-2; TRBD1 matches at 8 bases. Germline V CDR1 and CDR2: SGHTA, FQGTGA. V shed 2 bases, J shed 4 bases, and the junction held 12 bases outside the gene matches. The CDR3 sequence is 18 residues long. The CDR3 reads CASSLEARRQGSTGELFF. Written as DNA, the CDR3 is TGTGCCAGCAGCTTAGAGGCCCGGAGACAGGGGAGCACCGGGGAGCTGTTTTTT.

The table lists this clone with a count of one. This chain links TRBV28 with TRBJ1-1, with TRBD1 matching 10 bases. The CDR3 totals 17 residues. The germline CDR1 and CDR2 sequences are MDHEN and SYDVKM. V lost 5 bases and J lost 3; bases outside the gene matches: 12. In DNA form, the CDR3 reads TGTGCCAGCAGTCTCCCTCCTGGGACAGGGGTTCACACTGAAGCTTTCTTT. Its translation: CASSLPPGTGVHTEAFF.

This chain uses TRBV24-1 with TRBJ2-1; 7 bases line up with TRBD2. This CDR3 region has 15 residues. CDR1 and CDR2 from the germline V gene are KGHDR and SFDVKD. V lost 1 base and J lost 5; bases outside the gene matches: 4. CDR3 loop: CATSDFRLADNEQFF. The CDR3 bases are TGTGCCACCAGTGATTTTCGGCTAGCGGACAATGAGCAGTTCTTC.

This chain links TRBV9 with TRBJ2-6; the match to TRBD2 covers 7 bases. The CDR3 loop spans 14 amino acids. In germline, CDR1 is SGDLS, CDR2 YYNGEE. The V gene end was trimmed by 4 bases and the J gene end by 4 bases; junction bases not matched to a gene: 2. CDR3 loop: CASSLGGGANVLTF. In DNA, the CDR3 is TGTGCCAGCAGCCTGGGAGGGGGGGCCAACGTCCTGACTTTC.

V usage is TRBV4-3 and J usage is TRBJ1-6, with 7 bases matching TRBD1. The junction had 6 bases not matched to a gene; V was cut back by 0 bases and J by 10 bases. CDR1 is LGHNA, CDR2 YSLEER, per germline. This CDR3 is 15 amino acids long. CDR3: CASSQEEGARSPLHF. The CDR3 coding sequence is TGCGCCAGCAGCCAAGAAGAGGGGGCGCGGTCACCCCTCCACTTT.